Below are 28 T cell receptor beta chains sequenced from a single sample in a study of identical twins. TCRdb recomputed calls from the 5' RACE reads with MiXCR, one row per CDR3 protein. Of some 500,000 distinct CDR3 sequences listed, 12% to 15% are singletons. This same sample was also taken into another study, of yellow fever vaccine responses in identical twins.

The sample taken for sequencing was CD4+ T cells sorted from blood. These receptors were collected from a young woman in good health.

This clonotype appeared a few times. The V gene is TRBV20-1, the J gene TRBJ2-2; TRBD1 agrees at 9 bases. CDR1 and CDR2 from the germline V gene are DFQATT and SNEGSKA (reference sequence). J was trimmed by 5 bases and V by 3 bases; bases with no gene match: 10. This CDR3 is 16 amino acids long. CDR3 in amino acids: CSARPLDRGGTGELFF. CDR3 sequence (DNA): TGCAGTGCTAGGCCTCTCGACAGGGGGGGAACCGGGGAGCTGTTTTTT.

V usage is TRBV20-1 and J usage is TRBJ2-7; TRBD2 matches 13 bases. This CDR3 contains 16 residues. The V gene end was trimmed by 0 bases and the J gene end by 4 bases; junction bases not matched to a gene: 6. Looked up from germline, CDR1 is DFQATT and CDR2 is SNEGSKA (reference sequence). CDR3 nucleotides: TGCAGTGCTAGAGATGCACTAGCGGGAGGGCCGTACGAGCAGTACTTC. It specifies CSARDALAGGPYEQYF.

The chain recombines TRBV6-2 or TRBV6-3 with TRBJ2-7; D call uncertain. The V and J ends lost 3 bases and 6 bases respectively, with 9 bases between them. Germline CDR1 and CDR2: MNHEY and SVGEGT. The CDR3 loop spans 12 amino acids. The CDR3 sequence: CASSYWGSEQYF. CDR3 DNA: TGTGCCAGCAGTTATTGGGGTTCCGAGCAGTACTTC.

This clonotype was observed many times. This chain's CDR3 is CSGEQGAGSYEQYF. CDR3 bases: TGCAGCGGGGAACAGGGGGCGGGCTCCTACGAGCAGTACTTC. The chain combines TRBV29-1 with TRBJ2-7, with 9 bases identical to TRBD1. Germline assignment: CDR1 SQVTM and CDR2 ANQGSEA. This CDR3 contains 14 residues. The ends lost 7 bases at V and 0 bases at J; junction bases unmatched: 7.

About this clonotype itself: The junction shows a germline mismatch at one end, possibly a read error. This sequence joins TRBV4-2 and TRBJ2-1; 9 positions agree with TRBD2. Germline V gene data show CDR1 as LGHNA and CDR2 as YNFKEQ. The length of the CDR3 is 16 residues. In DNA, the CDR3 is TGTGCCAGCAGCCCCCTCCAGGCGGGGGGGCAGAATGGGCAGTTCTTC. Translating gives CASSPLQAGGQNGQFF.

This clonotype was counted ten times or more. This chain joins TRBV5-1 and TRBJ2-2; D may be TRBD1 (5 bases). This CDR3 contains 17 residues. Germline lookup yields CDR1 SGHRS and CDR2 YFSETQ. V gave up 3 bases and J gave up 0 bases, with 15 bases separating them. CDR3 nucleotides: TGCGCCAGCAGCTCCACAGGCTTCTCCGCGAACACCGGGGAGCTGTTTTTT. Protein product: CASSSTGFSANTGELFF.

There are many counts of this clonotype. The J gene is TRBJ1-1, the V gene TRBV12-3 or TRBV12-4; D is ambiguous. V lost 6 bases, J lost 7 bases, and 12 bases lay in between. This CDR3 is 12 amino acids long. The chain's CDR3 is CASRRSDGEAFF. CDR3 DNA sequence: TGTGCCAGCAGGCGCTCGGACGGTGAAGCTTTCTTT.

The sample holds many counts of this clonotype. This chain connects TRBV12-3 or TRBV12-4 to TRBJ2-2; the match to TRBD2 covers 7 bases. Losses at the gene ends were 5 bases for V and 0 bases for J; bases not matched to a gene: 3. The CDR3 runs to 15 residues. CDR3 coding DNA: TGTGCCAGCAGTAAAACTAGCGCGAACACCGGGGAGCTGTTTTTT. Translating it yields CASSKTSANTGELFF.

The CDR3 reads CASSPAGGSYNEQFF. As DNA, the CDR3 is TGCGCCAGCAGCCCAGCGGGGGGGTCCTACAATGAGCAGTTCTTC. The chain uses TRBV5-1 and TRBJ2-1, with TRBD2 matching over 10 bases. V was clipped by 4 bases and J by 1 base; unmatched bases: 2. Germline CDR1 reads SGHRS; CDR2 reads YFSETQ. This CDR3 spans 15 amino acids.

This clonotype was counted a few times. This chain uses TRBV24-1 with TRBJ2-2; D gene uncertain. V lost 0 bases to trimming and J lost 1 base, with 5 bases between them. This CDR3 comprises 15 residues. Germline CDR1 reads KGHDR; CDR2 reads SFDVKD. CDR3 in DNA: TGTGCCACCAGTGATTTGCGCAGGAACACCGGGGAGCTGTTTTTT. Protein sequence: CATSDLRRNTGELFF.

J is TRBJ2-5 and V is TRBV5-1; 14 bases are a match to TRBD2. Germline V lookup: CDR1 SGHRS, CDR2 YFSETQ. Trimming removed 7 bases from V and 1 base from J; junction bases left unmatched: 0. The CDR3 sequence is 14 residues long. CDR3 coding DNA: TGCGCCAGCGGACTAGCGGGGGGCCAAGAGACCCAGTACTTC. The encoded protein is CASGLAGGQETQYF.

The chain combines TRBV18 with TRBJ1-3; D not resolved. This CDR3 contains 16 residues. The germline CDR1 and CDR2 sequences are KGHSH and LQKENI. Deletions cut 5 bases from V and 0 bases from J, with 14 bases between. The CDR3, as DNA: TGTGCCAGCTCATCAGGACCCTTGAGCTCTGGAAACACCATATATTTT. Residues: CASSSGPLSSGNTIYF.

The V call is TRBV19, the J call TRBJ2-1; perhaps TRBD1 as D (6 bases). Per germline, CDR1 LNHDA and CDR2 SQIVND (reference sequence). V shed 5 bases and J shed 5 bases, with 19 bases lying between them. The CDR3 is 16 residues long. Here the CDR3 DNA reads TGTGCCAGTAGTTCTTTCGGGACAAGGAAAAACAATGAGCAGTTCTTC. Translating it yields CASSSFGTRKNNEQFF.

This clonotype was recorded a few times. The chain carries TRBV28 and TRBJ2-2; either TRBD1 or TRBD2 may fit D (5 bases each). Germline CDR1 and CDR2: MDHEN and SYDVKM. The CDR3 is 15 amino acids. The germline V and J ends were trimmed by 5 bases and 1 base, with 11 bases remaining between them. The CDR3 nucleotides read TGTGCCAGCAGTCCCGGGACGGAGAACACCGGGGAGCTGTTTTTT. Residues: CASSPGTENTGELFF.

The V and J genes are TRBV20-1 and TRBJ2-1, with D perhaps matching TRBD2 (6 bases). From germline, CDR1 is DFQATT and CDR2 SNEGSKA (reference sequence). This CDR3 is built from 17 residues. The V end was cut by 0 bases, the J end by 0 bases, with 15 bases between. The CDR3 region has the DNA TGCAGTGCTAGAGATTGGGGACGGGGGAGCTCCTACAATGAGCAGTTCTTC. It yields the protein CSARDWGRGSSYNEQFF.

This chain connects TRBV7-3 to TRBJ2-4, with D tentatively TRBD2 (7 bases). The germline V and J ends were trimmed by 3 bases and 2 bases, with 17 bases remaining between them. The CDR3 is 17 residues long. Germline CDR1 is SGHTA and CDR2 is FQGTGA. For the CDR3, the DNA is TGTGCCAGCAGCTTTCAACTTGGGGGGGCCACCAAAAACATTCAGTACTTC. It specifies CASSFQLGGATKNIQYF.

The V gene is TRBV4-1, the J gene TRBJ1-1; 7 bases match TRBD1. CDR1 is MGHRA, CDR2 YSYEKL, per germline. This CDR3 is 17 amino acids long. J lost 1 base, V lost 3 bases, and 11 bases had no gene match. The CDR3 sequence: CASSHRQGDRRNTEAFF. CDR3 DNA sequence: TGCGCCAGCAGCCACAGACAGGGAGATAGAAGGAACACTGAAGCTTTCTTT.

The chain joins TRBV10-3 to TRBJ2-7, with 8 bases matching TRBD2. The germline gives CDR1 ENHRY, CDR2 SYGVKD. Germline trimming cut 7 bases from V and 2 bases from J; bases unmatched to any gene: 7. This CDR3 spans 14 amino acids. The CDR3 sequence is CAIIKREYTYEQYF. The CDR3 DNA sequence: TGTGCCATCATCAAGCGGGAGTATACCTACGAGCAGTACTTC.

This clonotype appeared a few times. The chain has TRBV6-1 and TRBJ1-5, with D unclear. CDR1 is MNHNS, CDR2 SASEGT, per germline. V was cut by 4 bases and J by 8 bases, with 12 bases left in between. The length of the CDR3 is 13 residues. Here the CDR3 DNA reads TGTGCCAGCAGTGTTTTTCCGAATGAGCCCCAGCATTTT. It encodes CASSVFPNEPQHF.

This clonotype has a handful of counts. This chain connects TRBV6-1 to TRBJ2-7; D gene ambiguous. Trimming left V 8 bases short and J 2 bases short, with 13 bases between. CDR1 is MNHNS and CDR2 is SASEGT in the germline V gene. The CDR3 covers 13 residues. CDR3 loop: CASGPTPTYEQYF. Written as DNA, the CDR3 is TGTGCCAGCGGCCCCACTCCTACCTACGAGCAGTACTTC.

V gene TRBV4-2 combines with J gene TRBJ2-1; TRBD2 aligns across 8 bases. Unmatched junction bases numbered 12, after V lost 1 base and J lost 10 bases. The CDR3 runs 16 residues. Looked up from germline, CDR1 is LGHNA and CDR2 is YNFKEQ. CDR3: CASSQGSGRPLGEQFF. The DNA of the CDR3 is TGTGCCAGCAGCCAAGGGAGCGGGAGACCCTTGGGGGAGCAGTTCTTC.

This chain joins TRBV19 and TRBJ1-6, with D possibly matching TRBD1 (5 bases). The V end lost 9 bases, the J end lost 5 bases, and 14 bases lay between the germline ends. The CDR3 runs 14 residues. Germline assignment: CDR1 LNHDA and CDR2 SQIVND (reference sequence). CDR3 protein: CASRGVGDNSPLHF. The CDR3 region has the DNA TGTGCCAGCCGGGGGGTTGGGGATAATTCACCCCTCCACTTT.

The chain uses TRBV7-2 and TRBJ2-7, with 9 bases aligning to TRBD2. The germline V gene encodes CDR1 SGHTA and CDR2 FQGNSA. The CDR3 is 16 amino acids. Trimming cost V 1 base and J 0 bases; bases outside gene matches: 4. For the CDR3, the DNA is TGTGCCAGCAGCTTAGACGGCGGGAGGGTCTCCTACGAGCAGTACTTC. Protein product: CASSLDGGRVSYEQYF.

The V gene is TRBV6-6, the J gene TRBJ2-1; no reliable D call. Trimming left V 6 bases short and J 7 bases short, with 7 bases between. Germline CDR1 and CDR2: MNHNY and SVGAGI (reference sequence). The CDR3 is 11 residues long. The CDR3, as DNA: TGTGCCAGCAGATCAGGAAATGAGCAGTTCTTC. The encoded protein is CASRSGNEQFF.

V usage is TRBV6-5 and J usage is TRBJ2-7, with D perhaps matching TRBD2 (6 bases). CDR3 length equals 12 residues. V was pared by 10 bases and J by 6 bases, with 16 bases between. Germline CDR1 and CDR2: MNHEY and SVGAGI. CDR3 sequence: CATGEALAEQYF. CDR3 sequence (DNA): TGTGCCACCGGGGAGGCCCTGGCCGAGCAGTACTTC.

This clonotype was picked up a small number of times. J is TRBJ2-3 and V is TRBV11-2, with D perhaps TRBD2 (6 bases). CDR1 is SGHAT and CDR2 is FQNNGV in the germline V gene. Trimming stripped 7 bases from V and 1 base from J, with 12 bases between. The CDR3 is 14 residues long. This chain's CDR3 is CASTPGVGTDTQYF. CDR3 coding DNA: TGTGCCAGCACCCCGGGGGTGGGCACAGATACGCAGTATTTT.

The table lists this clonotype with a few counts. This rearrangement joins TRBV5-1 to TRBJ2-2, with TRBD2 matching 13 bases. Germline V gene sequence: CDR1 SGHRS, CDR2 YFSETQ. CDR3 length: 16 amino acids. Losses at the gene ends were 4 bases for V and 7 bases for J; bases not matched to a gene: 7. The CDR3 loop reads CASSQGLAGANGELFF. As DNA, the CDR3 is TGCGCCAGCAGCCAAGGACTAGCGGGAGCCAACGGGGAGCTGTTTTTT.

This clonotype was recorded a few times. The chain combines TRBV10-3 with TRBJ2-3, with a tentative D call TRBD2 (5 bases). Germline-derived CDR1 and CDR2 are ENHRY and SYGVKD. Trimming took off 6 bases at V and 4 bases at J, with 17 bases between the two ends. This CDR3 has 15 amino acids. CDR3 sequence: CAISSPGKGADTQYF. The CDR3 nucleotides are TGTGCCATCAGCAGCCCGGGGAAAGGTGCAGATACGCAGTATTTT.